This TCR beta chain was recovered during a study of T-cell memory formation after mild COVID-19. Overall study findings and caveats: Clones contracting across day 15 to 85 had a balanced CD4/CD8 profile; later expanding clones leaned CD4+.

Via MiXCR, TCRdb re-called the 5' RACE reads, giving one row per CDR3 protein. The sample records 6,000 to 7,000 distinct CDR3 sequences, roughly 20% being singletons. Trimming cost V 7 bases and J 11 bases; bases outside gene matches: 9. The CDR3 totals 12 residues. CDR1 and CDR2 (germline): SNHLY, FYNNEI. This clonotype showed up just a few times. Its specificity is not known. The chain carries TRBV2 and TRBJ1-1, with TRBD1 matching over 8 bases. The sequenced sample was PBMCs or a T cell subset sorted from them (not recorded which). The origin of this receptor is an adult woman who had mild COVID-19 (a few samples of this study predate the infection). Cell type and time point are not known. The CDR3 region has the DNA TGTGCCAGCACTCCCCTCAGGGGGCTCGCTTTCTTT. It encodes CASTPLRGLAFF.